A selection of T cell receptor beta chains follows, all from one sample in a study of T-cell memory formation after mild COVID-19. TCRdb used MiXCR to reprocess the 5' RACE reads, holding one entry per CDR3 protein. Of a few hundred thousand distinct CDR3 sequences in the sample, roughly 21% were seen once. Source material: PBMCs or a T cell subset sorted from them (not recorded which). These receptors all stem from an adult woman who had mild COVID-19 (a few samples of this study predate the infection). Cell type and time point are not known. Each CDR3 is given with its conserved first and last residue. A D gene is named only where the DNA matches it firmly. Clone size appears in some rows only: once, few, many, or a class for an expanded clone.

V gene: TRBV6-4
J gene: TRBJ2-1
clone size: NA
D gene: TRBD1
CDR3 protein: CASSDLGQGVNEQFF
CDR3 DNA: TGTGCCAGCAGTGACTTGGGACAGGGGGTCAATGAGCAGTTCTTC

V gene: TRBV9
J gene: TRBJ2-3
clone size: few
D gene: NA
CDR3 protein: CASSVVGAQPSSTDTQYF
CDR3 DNA: TGTGCCAGCAGCGTAGTGGGTGCCCAGCCTTCCAGCACAGATACGCAGTATTTT

V gene: TRBV4-1
J gene: TRBJ2-2
clone size: few
D gene: TRBD2
CDR3 protein: CASSQYGTSGRGELFF
CDR3 DNA: TGCGCCAGCAGCCAGTATGGGACTAGCGGGAGAGGGGAGCTGTTTTTT

V gene: TRBV12-3/TRBV12-4
J gene: TRBJ2-1
clone size: few
D gene: NA
CDR3 protein: CASSAGPRKNEQFF
CDR3 DNA: TGTGCCAGCAGTGCGGGACCGCGTAAGAATGAGCAGTTCTTC

V gene: TRBV5-1
J gene: TRBJ2-3
clone size: few
D gene: TRBD1
CDR3 protein: CASSLNPGQMENTQYF
CDR3 DNA: TGCGCCAGCAGCTTAAATCCGGGACAGATGGAGAATACGCAGTATTTT

V gene: TRBV7-9
J gene: TRBJ2-7
clone size: few
D gene: TRBD1
CDR3 protein: CASSQTGQGSYEQYF
CDR3 DNA: TGTGCCAGCAGCCAAACGGGACAGGGATCCTACGAGCAGTACTTC

V gene: TRBV7-9
J gene: TRBJ2-7
clone size: NA
D gene: TRBD1
CDR3 protein: CASSRPDRLYEQYF
CDR3 DNA: TGTGCCAGCAGCCGACCGGACAGGCTCTACGAGCAGTACTTC

V gene: TRBV7-2
J gene: TRBJ2-1
clone size: NA
D gene: TRBD2
CDR3 protein: CASRLLAGDYNEQFF
CDR3 DNA: TGTGCCAGCAGGCTTCTAGCGGGAGATTACAATGAGCAGTTCTTC

V gene: TRBV20-1
J gene: TRBJ2-1
clone size: NA
D gene: NA
CDR3 protein: CSAGPPSGPPRNEQFF
CDR3 DNA: TGCAGTGCTGGACCACCCAGCGGACCCCCACGCAATGAGCAGTTCTTC

V gene: TRBV12-3/TRBV12-4
J gene: TRBJ1-2
clone size: few
D gene: NA
CDR3 protein: CASRRDGAGANYGYTF
CDR3 DNA: TGTGCCAGCAGGCGGGACGGAGCCGGAGCTAACTATGGCTACACCTTC

V gene: TRBV25-1
J gene: TRBJ2-7
clone size: few
D gene: TRBD1
CDR3 protein: CASSGGQGAHEQYF
CDR3 DNA: TGTGCCAGCTCCGGAGGACAGGGGGCCCACGAGCAGTACTTC

V gene: TRBV5-1
J gene: TRBJ2-3
clone size: few
D gene: NA
CDR3 protein: CASQDGMVTDTQYF
CDR3 DNA: TGCGCCAGCCAAGACGGAATGGTAACCGATACGCAGTATTTT

V gene: TRBV27
J gene: TRBJ2-7
clone size: NA
D gene: TRBD1
CDR3 protein: CASSRDRLLSSYEQYF
CDR3 DNA: TGTGCCAGCAGCCGGGACAGACTTTTGAGCTCCTACGAGCAGTACTTC

V gene: TRBV4-1
J gene: TRBJ2-5
clone size: few
D gene: TRBD2
CDR3 protein: CASSQPGLAGGQETQYF
CDR3 DNA: TGCGCCAGCAGCCAACCAGGACTAGCGGGGGGACAAGAGACCCAGTACTTC

V gene: TRBV7-9
J gene: TRBJ1-1
clone size: few
D gene: NA
CDR3 protein: CASSLVQGAFF
CDR3 DNA: TGTGCCAGCAGCTTAGTGCAGGGAGCTTTCTTT

V gene: TRBV24-1
J gene: TRBJ2-2
clone size: many
D gene: NA
CDR3 protein: CATSDPGRGNTGELFF
CDR3 DNA: TGTGCCACCAGTGACCCCGGGCGGGGGAACACCGGGGAGCTGTTTTTT

V gene: TRBV6-5
J gene: TRBJ1-2
clone size: once
D gene: TRBD1
CDR3 protein: CASSQGGNYGYTF
CDR3 DNA: TGTGCCAGCAGCCAGGGGGGGAACTATGGCTACACCTTC

V gene: TRBV9
J gene: TRBJ2-3
clone size: many
D gene: NA
CDR3 protein: CASSESQLDTQYF
CDR3 DNA: TGTGCCAGCAGCGAATCCCAGCTAGATACGCAGTATTTT

V gene: TRBV4-1
J gene: TRBJ2-4
clone size: few
D gene: TRBD1
CDR3 protein: CASSLEGAGNIQYF
CDR3 DNA: TGCGCCAGCAGCCTAGAGGGGGCTGGGAACATTCAGTACTTC

V gene: TRBV3-1
J gene: TRBJ2-7
clone size: few
D gene: NA
CDR3 protein: CASSQAEAPHEQYF
CDR3 DNA: TGTGCCAGCAGCCAAGCAGAGGCCCCCCACGAGCAGTACTTC

V gene: TRBV5-1
J gene: TRBJ2-7
clone size: NA
D gene: TRBD1
CDR3 protein: CASSPGQGQYF
CDR3 DNA: TGCGCCAGCAGCCCCGGACAGGGACAGTACTTC

V gene: TRBV29-1
J gene: TRBJ1-5
clone size: NA
D gene: NA
CDR3 protein: CSVGNGTPYSNQPQHF
CDR3 DNA: TGCAGCGTTGGAAACGGGACACCTTATAGCAATCAGCCCCAGCATTTT

V gene: TRBV11-2
J gene: TRBJ1-1
clone size: NA
D gene: NA
CDR3 protein: CASSTMSPGVHTEAFF
CDR3 DNA: TGTGCCAGCAGCACCATGAGTCCTGGGGTCCACACTGAAGCTTTCTTT

V gene: TRBV27
J gene: TRBJ2-1
clone size: NA
D gene: TRBD1
CDR3 protein: CASSLLGTGNNNEQFF
CDR3 DNA: TGTGCCAGCAGTTTGTTGGGGACAGGGAACAACAATGAGCAGTTCTTC

V gene: TRBV7-9
J gene: TRBJ1-1
clone size: once
D gene: TRBD1
CDR3 protein: CASSFGQGALPEAFF
CDR3 DNA: TGTGCCAGCAGCTTTGGACAGGGGGCGCTTCCAGAAGCTTTCTTT

V gene: TRBV20-1
J gene: TRBJ2-7
clone size: NA
D gene: TRBD2
CDR3 protein: CSFLADSYEQYF
CDR3 DNA: TGCAGTTTTCTAGCGGACTCCTACGAGCAGTACTTC

V gene: TRBV6-1
J gene: TRBJ2-6
clone size: few
D gene: TRBD1
CDR3 protein: CATSTGPGANVLTF
CDR3 DNA: TGTGCCACCTCGACAGGGCCCGGGGCCAACGTCCTGACTTTC

V gene: TRBV21-1
J gene: TRBJ2-4
clone size: NA
D gene: NA
CDR3 protein: CASSKLEGPKNIQYF
CDR3 DNA: TGTGCCAGCAGCAAGCTAGAGGGACCGAAAAACATTCAGTACTTC

V gene: TRBV5-1
J gene: TRBJ2-7
clone size: many
D gene: NA
CDR3 protein: CASSLGGPYEQYF
CDR3 DNA: TGTGCCAGCAGCTTAGGCGGGCCCTACGAGCAGTACTTC

V gene: TRBV4-1
J gene: TRBJ1-2
clone size: few
D gene: NA
CDR3 protein: CASSHPSGANYGYTF
CDR3 DNA: TGCGCCAGCAGCCACCCTTCAGGGGCCAACTATGGCTACACCTTC

V gene: TRBV27
J gene: TRBJ1-4
clone size: NA
D gene: NA
CDR3 protein: CATSALDSARLFF
CDR3 DNA: TGTGCCACCAGCGCCCTAGACTCAGCGAGACTGTTTTTT

V gene: TRBV27
J gene: TRBJ2-7
clone size: NA
D gene: TRBD1
CDR3 protein: CASSARPPGQGYEQYF
CDR3 DNA: TGTGCCAGCAGTGCCCGGCCGCCGGGACAGGGCTACGAGCAGTACTTC

V gene: TRBV7-2
J gene: TRBJ1-4
clone size: few
D gene: NA
CDR3 protein: CASSPRTSRVEKLFF
CDR3 DNA: TGTGCCAGCAGCCCACGGACCTCCAGGGTTGAAAAACTGTTTTTT

V gene: TRBV5-6
J gene: TRBJ2-3
clone size: few
D gene: TRBD2
CDR3 protein: CASSLEVGGGATDTQYF
CDR3 DNA: TGTGCCAGCAGCTTGGAAGTCGGCGGGGGGGCTACGGATACGCAGTATTTT

V gene: TRBV30
J gene: TRBJ2-2
clone size: NA
D gene: TRBD2
CDR3 protein: CAWSPLAGGRETGELFF
CDR3 DNA: TGTGCCTGGAGTCCGCTAGCGGGGGGGCGGGAGACCGGGGAGCTGTTTTTT

V gene: TRBV20-1
J gene: TRBJ1-6
clone size: once
D gene: TRBD1
CDR3 protein: CSARDSTGGPGNSPLHF
CDR3 DNA: TGCAGTGCTAGAGATTCGACAGGGGGCCCAGGAAATTCACCCCTCCACTTT

V gene: TRBV27
J gene: TRBJ2-3
clone size: few
D gene: TRBD2
CDR3 protein: CASSSTSGSLDTQYF
CDR3 DNA: TGTGCCAGCAGTTCGACTAGCGGGAGTTTAGATACGCAGTATTTT

V gene: TRBV5-6
J gene: TRBJ2-7
clone size: few
D gene: NA
CDR3 protein: CASSHTTFGTLVYEQYF
CDR3 DNA: TGTGCCAGCAGCCACACTACGTTCGGGACATTGGTGTACGAGCAGTACTTC

V gene: TRBV6-5
J gene: TRBJ2-7
clone size: few
D gene: TRBD2
CDR3 protein: CASCRRLAGGEAYEQYF
CDR3 DNA: TGTGCCAGCTGCCGTAGACTAGCGGGAGGCGAGGCCTACGAGCAGTACTTC

V gene: TRBV10-3
J gene: TRBJ2-3
clone size: few
D gene: TRBD2
CDR3 protein: CAISESTSGTQYF
CDR3 DNA: TGTGCCATCAGTGAGTCGACTAGCGGAACGCAGTATTTT

V gene: TRBV9
J gene: TRBJ2-1
clone size: few
D gene: TRBD2
CDR3 protein: CASTSAPSGSRHEQFF
CDR3 DNA: TGTGCCAGCACCTCGGCTCCTAGCGGGAGTCGCCATGAGCAGTTCTTC

V gene: TRBV30
J gene: TRBJ2-2
clone size: few
D gene: NA
CDR3 protein: CAWSVALTRGLNTGELFF
CDR3 DNA: TGTGCCTGGAGTGTAGCCCTCACTAGGGGCCTTAACACCGGGGAGCTGTTTTTT

V gene: TRBV5-6
J gene: TRBJ1-5
clone size: few
D gene: NA
CDR3 protein: CASSLQFSNQPQHF
CDR3 DNA: TGTGCCAGCAGCCTTCAGTTCTCCAATCAGCCCCAGCATTTT

V gene: TRBV7-2
J gene: TRBJ2-7
clone size: NA
D gene: NA
CDR3 protein: CASSSDWTSSYEQYF
CDR3 DNA: TGTGCCAGCAGCTCAGACTGGACAAGTTCCTACGAGCAGTACTTC

V gene: TRBV29-1
J gene: TRBJ2-1
clone size: NA
D gene: NA
CDR3 protein: CSGTDSSSYNEQFF
CDR3 DNA: TGCAGCGGGACGGACTCCAGCTCCTACAATGAGCAGTTCTTC

V gene: TRBV6-1
J gene: TRBJ2-3
clone size: many
D gene: TRBD1
CDR3 protein: CASSWGQEPPTQYF
CDR3 DNA: TGTGCCAGCAGTTGGGGACAGGAGCCCCCTACGCAGTATTTT

V gene: TRBV7-9
J gene: TRBJ2-5
clone size: few
D gene: TRBD2
CDR3 protein: CASSPVAGAVETQYF
CDR3 DNA: TGTGCCAGCAGCCCCGTAGCGGGAGCGGTGGAGACCCAGTACTTC

V gene: TRBV5-1
J gene: TRBJ2-5
clone size: NA
D gene: NA
CDR3 protein: CASYQDSNQETQYF
CDR3 DNA: TGCGCCAGCTACCAGGACAGTAACCAAGAGACCCAGTACTTC

V gene: TRBV30
J gene: TRBJ1-2
clone size: NA
D gene: NA
CDR3 protein: CAWSKPGWANYGYTF
CDR3 DNA: TGTGCCTGGAGTAAACCAGGTTGGGCTAACTATGGCTACACCTTC

V gene: TRBV12-3/TRBV12-4
J gene: TRBJ2-2
clone size: few
D gene: NA
CDR3 protein: CASSPPGGGGELFF
CDR3 DNA: TGTGCCAGCTCTCCCCCGGGGGGCGGCGGGGAGCTGTTTTTT

V gene: TRBV30
J gene: TRBJ1-2
clone size: NA
D gene: NA
CDR3 protein: CAWSINSYGYTF
CDR3 DNA: TGTGCCTGGAGCATTAACAGCTATGGCTACACCTTC

V gene: TRBV6-5
J gene: TRBJ1-2
clone size: NA
D gene: NA
CDR3 protein: CASSYATGIYYGYTF
CDR3 DNA: TGTGCCAGCAGTTACGCCACAGGGATTTACTATGGCTACACCTTC

V gene: TRBV2
J gene: TRBJ2-1
clone size: NA
D gene: TRBD2
CDR3 protein: CASRGIGGYEQFF
CDR3 DNA: TGTGCCAGCAGGGGCATCGGGGGGTATGAGCAGTTCTTC

V gene: TRBV4-2
J gene: TRBJ2-2
clone size: NA
D gene: NA
CDR3 protein: CASSQEPGVNTGELFF
CDR3 DNA: TGTGCCAGCAGCCAAGAGCCAGGGGTGAACACCGGGGAGCTGTTTTTT

V gene: TRBV10-3
J gene: TRBJ1-2
clone size: NA
D gene: TRBD1
CDR3 protein: CAIRSDRGSRPGYTF
CDR3 DNA: TGTGCCATCAGGTCCGACAGGGGATCTCGGCCTGGCTACACCTTC

V gene: TRBV2
J gene: TRBJ2-7
clone size: few
D gene: NA
CDR3 protein: CASSERGASQLYEQYF
CDR3 DNA: TGTGCCAGCAGTGAACGTGGGGCATCTCAACTTTACGAGCAGTACTTC

V gene: TRBV20-1
J gene: TRBJ1-1
clone size: NA
D gene: TRBD1
CDR3 protein: CSARDLGRGGEAFF
CDR3 DNA: TGCAGTGCTAGAGATTTGGGCAGGGGGGGTGAAGCTTTCTTT

V gene: TRBV5-1
J gene: TRBJ2-7
clone size: few
D gene: NA
CDR3 protein: CASRTTPAYEQQYF
CDR3 DNA: TGCGCCAGCAGGACTACCCCGGCCTACGAGCAGCAGTACTTC

V gene: TRBV15
J gene: TRBJ2-7
clone size: NA
D gene: NA
CDR3 protein: CATSRARGNEQYF
CDR3 DNA: TGTGCCACCAGCAGAGCCCGGGGCAACGAGCAGTACTTC